This is a list of T cell receptor beta chains from one sample in a study of immune heterogeneity within non-small cell lung tumors. TCRdb re-called the multiplex PCR reads with MiXCR, one entry per CDR3 protein. Found here are about 3,300 distinct CDR3 sequences, 25% to 30% of them singletons; the top ten hold more than 9%. Sequenced: lung tumor tissue. Receptor source: a man in his fifties or sixties with non-small cell lung cancer. Both conserved end residues are part of each CDR3. A D gene is named only where the DNA matches it firmly. Expanded clones get a size class; other rows say once, few or many, or leave the size out.

clone_size,d_call,v_call,j_call,cdr3_nt,cdr3_aa
NA,NA,TRBV12-3/TRBV12-4,TRBJ2-2,TGTGCCAGCAGTATTCCCACCGGGGAGCTGTTTTTT,CASSIPTGELFF
few,TRBD2,TRBV29-1,TRBJ2-1,TGCAGCGTCGCTAGCGGGAGGGGGTATGAGCAGTTCTTC,CSVASGRGYEQFF
large,TRBD1,TRBV10-3,TRBJ1-2,TGTGCCATCAGTGACCGGGACAGGGGGTTAGATGGCTACACCTTC,CAISDRDRGLDGYTF
NA,NA,TRBV29-1,TRBJ1-1,TGCAGCGTTCAGGGGCAGGGGAACACTGAAGCTTTCTTT,CSVQGQGNTEAFF
few,NA,TRBV6-5,TRBJ2-1,TGTGCCAGCAGTGACTCGGCCGCTTCTTTTTTCAATGAGCAGTTCTTC,CASSDSAASFFNEQFF
NA,NA,TRBV4-1,TRBJ2-3,TGCGCCAGCAGCCAAGATCCACTCTTTTCTAGCATTCAGACAGATACGCAGTATTTT,CASSQDPLFSSIQTDTQYF
NA,NA,TRBV10-1,TRBJ2-2,TGCGCCAGCAGTGACGGTAACACCTGGGAGCTGTTTTTT,CASSDGNTWELFF
NA,NA,TRBV5-8,TRBJ1-2,TGTGCCAGCAGCCACAACCGGTGGCTCTATGGCTACACCTTC,CASSHNRWLYGYTF
NA,NA,TRBV28,TRBJ1-5,TGTGCCAGCAGTCCCCTCAGGGGTCCTAGCAATCAGCCCCAGCATTTT,CASSPLRGPSNQPQHF
medium-sized,TRBD1,TRBV28,TRBJ2-7,TGTGCCAGCAGTCCCCTAGGGGCGGGACAGGGGAGGGAGCAGTACTTC,CASSPLGAGQGREQYF
large,NA,TRBV6-1,TRBJ2-7,TGTGCCAGCATCGATATACCCTCCTACGAGCAGTACTTC,CASIDIPSYEQYF
NA,NA,TRBV6-5,TRBJ1-1,TGTGCCAGCAGTTACGAGTGGGGAGGTGAAGCTTTCTTT,CASSYEWGGEAFF
NA,TRBD2,TRBV20-1,TRBJ2-1,TGCAGTGCTAGGACCCTAGCGGGAGCCTACAATGAGCTGTTCTTC,CSARTLAGAYNELFF
NA,NA,TRBV20-1,TRBJ2-5,TGCAGTGCTAGAGGTTACTTCGAGACCCAGTACTTC,CSARGYFETQYF
medium-sized,NA,TRBV10-3,TRBJ2-7,TGTGCCATCAGTGGGGGGGAAGGTGGCTACGAGCAGTACTTC,CAISGGEGGYEQYF
few,NA,TRBV18,TRBJ1-1,TGTGCCAGCTCAGAGGTGGGGGCGGGAAGCACTGAAGCTTTCTTT,CASSEVGAGSTEAFF